The present TCR beta chain was sequenced within a study of response to subunit inactivated influenza vaccine. Study-level results: With each seasonal influenza vaccination, the authors suggested, few new T cells are recruited.

TCRdb called the RT-PCR reads again in MiXCR, with one record for every CDR3 protein. The repertoire holds roughly 570,000 distinct CDR3 sequences, around 13% seen once, with 13% in the top ten. This clonotype was detected a few times. The antigen is unknown. The material sequenced was PBMCs from blood, taken roughly 45 days after vaccination. The source is a man in his forties or fifties who received an inactivated influenza vaccine.

The CDR3 nucleotides are TGTGCCAGCAGCGCCACAGGGGGTTCTAATGAAAAACTGTTTTTT. As protein: CASSATGGSNEKLFF. The rearrangement joins TRBV12-3 or TRBV12-4 to TRBJ1-4; 8 bases fit TRBD1. The CDR3 contains 15 residues. V lost 6 bases and J lost 3; bases outside the gene matches: 6.